This T cell receptor (beta chain) was sequenced in a study of blood T cell repertoires in COVID-19. Study-wide context: Samples of COVID-19 (acute and convalescent) were obtained from the United States, Italy and Spain. PBMCs, B-cell-depleted T cells, or T cells provided the cDNA or gDNA that made up the material.

Study processing details: Using reference gene primer amplification, nucleated cell counts were estimated. TCRdb keeps only in-frame clones here, not all; method: immunoSEQ multiplex PCR. V and J calls and clone size are given by that table; D and trimming were obtained from the DNA. This table holds hundreds of thousands of clones, around nine tenths found once. In germline, CDR1 is LGHNT, CDR2 FRNRAP. This CDR3 spans 19 amino acids. The V gene lost 6 bases and the J gene lost 5 bases, with 31 bases spanning the gap. Cohorts were assigned according to the clinical history that participants reported. This sequence originates from a woman aged 45-60 years who had recovered from COVID-19. Sequencing was carried out using PBMCs or T cells enriched from blood (not recorded which). The rearrangement joins TRBV12-5 to TRBJ2-5, with D possibly being TRBD1 (5 bases). CDR3 amino acids: CASGLHFIRSDTYPETQYF. The CDR3, as DNA: TGTGCTAGTGGCCTGCATTTTATCAGGTCGGACACTTATCCGGAGACCCAGTACTTC. Looking up the rest from reference TRBV12-5 and TRBJ2-5 gives the full variable domain: DARVTQTPRHKVTEMGQEVTMRCQPILGHNTVFWYRQTMMQGLELLAYFRNRAPLDDSGMPKDRFSAEMPDATLATLKIQPSEPRDSAVYFCASGLHFIRSDTYPETQYFGPGTRLLVL.